Listed here are 13 T cell receptor beta chains from one sample, sequenced in a study of sequential checkpoint blockade in melanoma. Treatment in this sample: randomized to nivolumab then ipilimumab (arm A) or the reverse (arm B). The method was immunoSEQ multiplex PCR; TCRdb's version includes in-frame clones alone and lacks a portion of them. The profile shows under 20,000 clones, approximately 26% of them singletons. Sequencing used tumor tissue (inferred from file names), obtained from a patient given nivolumab and ipilimumab in sequence. These receptors all stem from a human donor with melanoma.

This clone occurred a few times. The V and J genes are TRBV6-8 and TRBJ2-5; D may match TRBD1 or TRBD2 (5 bases each). Germline V gene sequence: CDR1 MNHGY, CDR2 SAAAGT. There are 15 residues in the CDR3. Trimming shortened V by 7 bases and J by 5 bases, and 20 bases separated the two germline ends. CDR3 nucleotides: TGTGCCAGCACCCTAAGTCAGTTCGGGGCGGAGACCCAGTACTTC. This sequence encodes CASTLSQFGAETQYF.

The J gene is TRBJ2-3, the V gene TRBV11-3; D is perhaps TRBD1 or TRBD2 (5 bases each). Trimming cost V 3 bases and J 5 bases, with 12 bases left between them. The length of the CDR3 is 14 residues. Germline V lookup: CDR1 SGHNT, CDR2 YENEEA. CDR3 sequence reads: CASSLVPGGDTQYF. In DNA, the CDR3 is TGTGCCAGCAGCTTGGTCCCTGGGGGAGATACGCAGTATTTT.

With regard to this clone: At one boundary the junction diverges from the germline segment, which might be a read error. This chain uses TRBV6-8 with TRBJ2-7; either TRBD1 or TRBD2 may supply D (5 bases each). From germline, CDR1 is MNHGY and CDR2 SAAAGT. CDR3 size: 14 residues. CDR3 residues: CAISTRESSYEQYF. In DNA, the CDR3 is TGTGCCATCAGTACCAGGGAGAGCTCCTACGAGCAGTACTTC.

This chain joins TRBV12-5 and TRBJ2-2; 8 positions agree with TRBD2. The CDR3 runs 15 residues. The germline V gene encodes CDR1 LGHNT and CDR2 FRNRAP. The chain's CDR3 is CASEAAGGGTGELFF. Here the CDR3 DNA reads TGTGCCTCCGAGGCGGCGGGAGGAGGTACCGGGGAGCTGTTTTTT.

This sequence joins TRBV28 and TRBJ2-7, with TRBD1 as a possible D gene (6 bases). Looked up from germline, CDR1 is MDHEN and CDR2 is SYDVKM. Trimming pared 3 bases from V and 6 bases from J, leaving 15 bases between. This CDR3 has 14 residues. CDR3 residues: CASSFSQGGFEQYF. CDR3 bases: TGTGCCAGCAGTTTCTCACAGGGCGGTTTCGAGCAGTACTTC.

This chain uses TRBV28 with TRBJ2-1, with D unclear. Germline-derived CDR1 and CDR2 are MDHEN and SYDVKM. V lost 3 bases, J lost 3 bases, and 9 bases lay in between. The CDR3 covers 14 residues. This CDR3 reads CASSFLPRYNEQFF. The CDR3 DNA reads TGTGCCAGCAGTTTTTTACCTCGCTACAATGAGCAGTTCTTC.

This chain links TRBV5-1 with TRBJ2-7; 8 bases are shared with TRBD1. CDR1 is SGHRS and CDR2 is YFSETQ in the germline V gene. The CDR3 loop spans 17 amino acids. J was trimmed by 1 base and V by 0 bases; bases with no gene match: 9. CDR3 sequence reads: CASSLGVRTGKSYEQYF. CDR3 DNA sequence: TGCGCCAGCAGCTTGGGCGTTCGGACAGGGAAGTCCTACGAGCAGTACTTC.

In this sample, this clone turned up a few times. V and J are TRBV6-8 and TRBJ2-1; D ambiguous. The CDR3 runs 13 residues. The V end was cut by 6 bases, the J end by 7 bases, with 13 bases between. Germline V gene sequence: CDR1 MNHGY, CDR2 SAAAGT. CDR3 residues: CASSQPHENEQFF. The DNA for the CDR3 is TGTGCCAGCAGCCAACCCCACGAGAATGAGCAGTTCTTC.

The V gene is TRBV11-3, the J gene TRBJ2-1; TRBD2 agrees at 11 bases. The CDR3 is 16 residues long. CDR1 is SGHNT, CDR2 YENEEA, per germline. The V segment lost 5 bases and the J segment 4 bases; nucleotides outside the gene matches: 7. CDR3 DNA sequence: TGTGCCAGCAGCCCGACACTAGCGGGAGCGTACAATGAGCAGTTCTTC. Protein sequence: CASSPTLAGAYNEQFF.

Judged by abundance, this clone is medium-sized. The CDR3 DNA is TGTGCCAGTACCTGGACAGGGGGATATGAAAAACTGTTTTTT. It yields the protein CASTWTGGYEKLFF. The chain links TRBV19 to TRBJ1-4, with 10 nucleotides matching TRBD1. J gave up 6 bases and V 7 bases, and 5 bases lay outside the gene matches. Germline CDR1 and CDR2: LNHDA and SQIVND (reference sequence). The CDR3 consists of 14 residues.

This clone was recorded at least ten times. The chain carries TRBV11-3 and TRBJ1-2; 8 bases are a match to TRBD1. Germline CDR1 reads SGHNT; CDR2 reads YENEEA. This CDR3 is 14 amino acids long. Unmatched junction bases numbered 3, after V lost 3 bases and J lost 3 bases. CDR3 nucleotides: TGTGCCAGCAGCTTCCCAGGGGGCGACTATGGCTACACCTTC. Translated: CASSFPGGDYGYTF.

This clone appeared a few times. The rearrangement links TRBV30 to TRBJ1-2, with D possibly matching TRBD1 (5 bases). Trimming cost V 0 bases and J 5 bases, with 7 bases left between them. Germline CDR1 reads GTSNPN; CDR2 reads SVGIG (reference sequence). This CDR3 has 12 residues. The CDR3 region is CAWSVRGYGYTF. CDR3 coding DNA: TGTGCCTGGAGTGTACGGGGGTATGGCTACACCTTC.

This clone was detected only a few times. V and J are TRBV6-8 and TRBJ2-7; 10 bases match TRBD2. The CDR3 is made up of 16 amino acids. The J segment lost 0 bases and the V segment lost 5 bases, leaving 7 bases of the junction unmatched. Germline lookup yields CDR1 MNHGY and CDR2 SAAAGT. CDR3 in amino acids: CASSRTSGTYSYEQYF. Written as DNA, the CDR3 is TGTGCCAGCAGTCGAACTAGCGGGACTTACTCCTACGAGCAGTACTTC.